The T cell receptor beta chain described here comes from a study of T cell changes during pregnancy in multiple sclerosis. Generated by immunoSEQ multiplex PCR, the TCRdb table keeps only in-frame clones and is missing some. In the table there are about 92,000 clones, approximately 92% of which are singletons. This specimen was peripheral blood, taken in the first trimester of pregnancy. This receptor was obtained from a female donor with multiple sclerosis, enrolled in a pregnancy study.

The CDR3 nucleotides read TGTGCCAGCAGCCAAGAGGGGAGGGCTAGCGGGTCCAATGAGCAGTTCTTC. Amino acids: CASSQEGRASGSNEQFF. The chain couples TRBV14 to TRBJ2-1, with 8 bases fitting TRBD2. Germline loops: CDR1 SGHDN, CDR2 FVKESK. The junction had 10 bases not matched to a gene; V was cut back by 0 bases and J by 6 bases. This CDR3 has 17 amino acids. Drawing the rest from reference TRBV14 and TRBJ2-1, the complete variable domain is EAGVTQFPSHSVIEKGQTVTLRCDPISGHDNLYWYRRVMGKEIKFLLHFVKESKQDESGMPNNRFLAERTGGTYSTLKVQPAELEDSGVYFCASSQEGRASGSNEQFFGPGTRLTVL.